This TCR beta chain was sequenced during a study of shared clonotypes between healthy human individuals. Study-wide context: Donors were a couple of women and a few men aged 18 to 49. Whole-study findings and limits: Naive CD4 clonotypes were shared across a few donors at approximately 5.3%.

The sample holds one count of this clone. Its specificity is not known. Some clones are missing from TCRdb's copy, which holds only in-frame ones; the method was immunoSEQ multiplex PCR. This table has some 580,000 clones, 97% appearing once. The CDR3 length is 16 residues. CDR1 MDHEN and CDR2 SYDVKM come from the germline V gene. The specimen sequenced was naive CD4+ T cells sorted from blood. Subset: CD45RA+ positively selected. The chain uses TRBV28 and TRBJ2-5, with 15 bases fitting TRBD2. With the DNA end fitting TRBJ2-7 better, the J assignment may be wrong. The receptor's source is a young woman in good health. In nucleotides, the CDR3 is TGTGCCAGCAGTTCTTTTGTGGGACTAGCGGGAGGCGAGCAGTACTTC. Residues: CASSSFVGLAGGEQYF.